The 24 T cell receptor beta chains below all came from one sample that was sequenced in a study of cytomegalovirus exposure and HLA in healthy donors. Method: immunoSEQ multiplex PCR; TCRdb's copy keeps in-frame clones and lacks some. This sample yields 150,000 to 200,000 clones, of which roughly 84% are seen a single time; roughly 7.5% belongs to the top ten. The specimen was PBMCs. All receptors come from a man younger than 35 in good health and CMV-seropositive.

The V call is TRBV11-3, the J call TRBJ1-5, with D possibly matching TRBD1 (5 bases). Between the trimmed V and J ends, which lost 4 bases and 0 bases, there was a span of 19 bases. Germline values: CDR1 SGHNT, CDR2 YENEEA. CDR3 size: 18 residues. For the CDR3, the DNA is TGTGCCAGCAGCTCCAAAAGGGGCAGGTACTATAGCAATCAGCCCCAGCATTTT. It translates to CASSSKRGRYYSNQPQHF.

The V gene is TRBV7-2, the J gene TRBJ2-6; D unresolved. This CDR3 comprises 16 residues. V was cut by 1 base and J by 0 bases, with 7 bases left in between. In germline, CDR1 is SGHTA, CDR2 FQGNSA. Here the CDR3 reads CASSLDSLSGANVLTF. CDR3 DNA: TGTGCCAGCAGCTTAGATTCCCTCTCTGGGGCCAACGTCCTGACTTTC. The full variable domain, completed using reference TRBV7-2 and TRBJ2-6, is GAGVSQSPSNKVTEKGKDVELRCDPISGHTALYWYRQSLGQGLEFLIYFQGNSAPDKSGLPSDRFSAERTGGSVSTLTIQRTQQEDSAVYLCASSLDSLSGANVLTFGAGSRLTVL.

The genes are TRBV15 and TRBJ2-5, with D possibly TRBD2 on 6 matching bases. V was pared by 5 bases and J by 5 bases, with 15 bases between. The germline V gene encodes CDR1 LNHNV and CDR2 YYDKDF (reference sequence). CDR3 length: 14 residues. The CDR3 coding sequence is TGTGCCACCAGCCGCCCCTCGGGGGACGAGACCCAGTACTTC. Amino acids: CATSRPSGDETQYF.

The chain carries TRBV30 and TRBJ1-4; D call uncertain. The CDR3 runs 13 residues. Looked up from germline, CDR1 is GTSNPN and CDR2 is SVGIG (reference sequence). With 2 bases removed from V and 5 bases from J, the gap between germline ends came to 9 bases. The CDR3 region has the DNA TGTGCCTGGAGTCACAGCGGGAATGAAAAACTGTTTTTT. Translating gives CAWSHSGNEKLFF.

The table lists this clone with a few counts. The gene calls are TRBV7-9 and TRBJ2-3; weak D call: TRBD1 (6 bases). This CDR3 is 15 amino acids long. V lost 8 bases to trimming and J lost 2 bases, with 17 bases between them. Germline V gene data show CDR1 as SEHNR and CDR2 as FQNEAQ (reference sequence). The CDR3 sequence is CASLRGAITTDTQYF. The CDR3 DNA sequence: TGTGCCAGCCTCAGGGGAGCCATAACCACAGATACGCAGTATTTT.

J is TRBJ2-7 and V is TRBV7-8, with TRBD2 matching over 16 bases. The junction had 7 bases not matched to a gene; V was cut back by 11 bases and J by 6 bases. Germline CDR1 is SGHVS and CDR2 is FQNEAQ. The CDR3 consists of 14 residues. In DNA form, the CDR3 reads TGTGCCTCTGGGACTAGCGGGAGGGCGGGCGAGCAGTACTTC. Amino acid sequence: CASGTSGRAGEQYF.

This chain joins TRBV30 and TRBJ2-1; possible D gene TRBD1, 5 bases. CDR1 GTSNPN and CDR2 SVGIG come from the germline V gene (reference sequence). Trimming took 4 bases from V and 5 from J, leaving 9 bases between them. This CDR3 contains 12 residues. The CDR3 sequence is CAWNQGHNEQFF. CDR3 bases: TGTGCCTGGAATCAGGGCCACAATGAGCAGTTCTTC.

The chain couples TRBV6-5 to TRBJ2-4, with D unclear. CDR1 and CDR2 from the germline V gene are MNHEY and SVGAGI. Between the trimmed V and J ends, which lost 6 bases and 1 base, there was a span of 10 bases. The CDR3 totals 14 residues. This CDR3 reads CASSPDWAKNIQYF. The CDR3 nucleotides are TGTGCCAGCAGCCCCGACTGGGCCAAAAACATTCAGTACTTC.

The chain has TRBV28 and TRBJ2-7, with TRBD2 matching over 9 bases. The trim removed 5 bases at V and 5 bases at J, leaving 7 bases unmatched. Germline assignment: CDR1 MDHEN and CDR2 SYDVKM. The CDR3 has 14 amino acids. For the CDR3, the DNA is TGTGCCAGCAGTCCTAGCGGGGAGGGGCACGAGCAGTACTTC. It encodes CASSPSGEGHEQYF.

This chain joins TRBV7-8 and TRBJ1-5, with D perhaps matching TRBD1 (6 bases). Looked up from germline, CDR1 is SGHVS and CDR2 is FQNEAQ. There are 17 residues in the CDR3. The V and J ends lost 5 bases and 1 base respectively, with 18 bases between them. As DNA, the CDR3 is TGTGCCAGCAGCCAATCGGGGGGGGGCGCGAGCAATCAGCCCCAGCATTTT. Protein product: CASSQSGGGASNQPQHF.

The rearrangement joins TRBV7-3 to TRBJ2-2, with 7 bases aligning to TRBD1. Per the germline V gene, CDR1 is SGHTA and CDR2 is FQGTGA. V lost 1 base, J lost 4 bases, and 3 bases stayed unmatched. CDR3 length: 15 residues. In DNA, the CDR3 is TGTGCCAGCAGCTTAAACAGGGGTCGCACCGGGGAGCTGTTTTTT. Its protein product is CASSLNRGRTGELFF. The full variable domain, its missing parts supplied by reference TRBV7-3 and TRBJ2-2, is GAGVSQTPSNKVTEKGKYVELRCDPISGHTALYWYRQSLGQGPEFLIYFQGTGAADDSGLPNDRFFAVRPEGSVSTLKIQRTERGDSAVYLCASSLNRGRTGELFFGEGSRLTVL.

This rearrangement joins TRBV4-3 to TRBJ1-5; tentative D call: TRBD1 (6 bases). The CDR3 is 15 amino acids. V dropped 4 bases and J dropped 1 base, with 11 bases sitting between them. Germline V gene sequence: CDR1 LGHNA, CDR2 YSLEER. The CDR3 is CASSRKQGSNQPQHF. The DNA of the CDR3 is TGCGCCAGCAGCCGTAAACAGGGCAGCAATCAGCCCCAGCATTTT.

This sequence joins TRBV4-3 and TRBJ1-1; 8 bases line up with TRBD1. Trimming cost V 0 bases and J 4 bases; bases outside gene matches: 4. Germline assignment: CDR1 LGHNA and CDR2 YSLEER. The CDR3 runs to 15 residues. This CDR3 is CASSQDRGRSTEAFF. DNA for the CDR3: TGCGCCAGCAGCCAAGACAGGGGGCGCAGCACTGAAGCTTTCTTT.

The CDR3: CASSRGQELNTEAFF. Here the CDR3 DNA reads TGTGCCAGCAGCCGGGGACAGGAACTTAACACTGAAGCTTTCTTT. The chain has TRBV7-6 and TRBJ1-1, with TRBD1 matching over 8 bases. This CDR3 region has 15 residues. J lost 2 bases, V lost 5 bases, and 7 bases had no gene match. Germline V CDR1 and CDR2: SGHVS, FNYEAQ.

The chain has TRBV28 and TRBJ2-7, with D maybe TRBD1 (6 bases). V lost 4 bases and J 6 bases, leaving 16 bases between the germline ends. CDR1 MDHEN and CDR2 SYDVKM come from the germline V gene. This CDR3 spans 14 amino acids. CDR3 amino acids: CASSSIRQAGEQYF. For the CDR3, the DNA is TGTGCCAGCAGTTCGATCCGACAGGCTGGCGAGCAGTACTTC.

This chain joins TRBV7-9 and TRBJ2-7, with 8 bases lining up with TRBD1. This CDR3 comprises 16 residues. CDR1 is SEHNR, CDR2 FQNEAQ, per germline (reference sequence). V trimming: 0 bases; J trimming: 1 base; junction bases outside the gene matches: 5. The CDR3 DNA follows: TGTGCCAGCAGCTTAGCGCCTGGACAGGGTTCCTACGAGCAGTACTTC. It yields the protein CASSLAPGQGSYEQYF. Variable domain in full (rest from reference TRBV7-9 and TRBJ2-7): DTGVSQNPRHKITKRGQNVTFRCDPISEHNRLYWYRQTLGQGPEFLTYFQNEAQLEKSRLLSDRFSAERPKGSFSTLEIQRTEQGDSAMYLCASSLAPGQGSYEQYFGPGTRLTVT.

The CDR3 here is CASSLATGSEQFF. The CDR3 DNA reads TGTGCCAGCAGCTTAGCCACGGGGAGTGAGCAGTTCTTC. The chain recombines TRBV7-2 with TRBJ2-1, with D possibly matching TRBD2 (5 bases). The CDR3 runs 13 residues. V shed 0 bases and J shed 9 bases, with 9 bases lying between them. The germline gives CDR1 SGHTA, CDR2 FQGNSA.

The chain uses TRBV28 and TRBJ1-2, with TRBD1 as a possible D gene (6 bases). This CDR3 comprises 14 residues. CDR1 is MDHEN and CDR2 is SYDVKM in the germline V gene. The V end lost 3 bases, the J end lost 2 bases, and 10 bases lay between the germline ends. The CDR3 spells CASSFRQGNYGYTF. The CDR3 coding sequence is TGTGCCAGCAGTTTCCGGCAGGGGAACTATGGCTACACCTTC.

This clone was seen a few times. The chain combines TRBV7-9 with TRBJ1-2, with D perhaps TRBD1 (5 bases). The CDR3 has 13 amino acids. The V gene's germline CDR1 is SEHNR and CDR2 FQNEAQ (reference sequence). With 2 bases removed from V and 4 bases from J, the gap between germline ends came to 8 bases. CDR3 nucleotides: TGTGCCAGCAGCTTAAGGGACTCCTATGGCTACACCTTC. Translated: CASSLRDSYGYTF.

This sequence joins TRBV7-6 and TRBJ2-3; TRBD2 might be the D (6 bases). This CDR3 has 17 amino acids. Trimming removed 5 bases at V and 2 bases at J, with 20 bases between. Per germline, CDR1 SGHVS and CDR2 FNYEAQ. The CDR3 spells CASSTSLYRELTDTQYF. The CDR3 bases are TGTGCCAGCAGCACAAGCTTATATCGGGAGCTCACAGATACGCAGTATTTT. The full variable domain, its missing parts supplied by reference TRBV7-6 and TRBJ2-3, is GAGVSQSPRYKVTKRGQDVALRCDPISGHVSLYWYRQALGQGPEFLTYFNYEAQQDKSGLPNDRFSAERPEGSISTLTIQRTEQRDSAMYRCASSTSLYRELTDTQYFGPGTRLTVL.

This rearrangement joins TRBV14 to TRBJ2-2; no clear D gene. The V end was cut by 1 base, the J end by 8 bases, with 11 bases between. Germline assignment: CDR1 SGHDN and CDR2 FVKESK. This CDR3 is built from 14 residues. The CDR3 reads CASSQARFRGELFF. Written as DNA, the CDR3 is TGTGCCAGCAGCCAAGCCCGATTCAGGGGGGAGCTGTTTTTT.

This clone was found once. This chain links TRBV6-5 with TRBJ1-4; D is undetermined. The germline V gene encodes CDR1 MNHEY and CDR2 SVGAGI. The CDR3 covers 14 residues. The V gene lost 4 bases and the J gene lost 0 bases, with 6 bases spanning the gap. The CDR3 sequence is CASSLSTTNEKLFF. Written as DNA, the CDR3 is TGTGCCAGCAGTTTAAGCACAACTAATGAAAAACTGTTTTTT.

CDR3 amino acids: CASTTVQGAGYGYTF. CDR3 DNA sequence: TGTGCCAGCACGACGGTACAGGGGGCGGGCTATGGCTACACCTTC. The gene calls are TRBV6-1 and TRBJ1-2; 9 bases are shared with TRBD1. J gave up 4 bases and V 7 bases, and 10 bases lay outside the gene matches. Germline V gives CDR1 MNHNS, CDR2 SASEGT. The CDR3 spans 15 residues.

This rearrangement joins TRBV7-3 to TRBJ1-2; unclear D gene. Germline CDR1 and CDR2: SGHTA and FQGTGA. The V end was cut by 5 bases, the J end by 4 bases, with 23 bases between. This CDR3 is 17 amino acids long. CDR3 DNA sequence: TGTGCCAGCAGCCCAACTACATCGACCGGATCATTCTATGGCTACACCTTC. Amino acids: CASSPTTSTGSFYGYTF.